A single sample is the source of the 17 T cell receptor beta chains below, sequenced in a study of blood T cells in healthy people across ages. Sample-barcoded 5' priming and a J-beta primer mix drove a second PCR of roughly 6 to 12 cycles. TCRdb reprocessed the 5' RACE reads with MiXCR, giving one entry per CDR3 protein. The table includes fewer than 1 million distinct CDR3 sequences, roughly 44% detected once. The sample comprised blood. Every receptor here comes from a man aged 55 to 70 in good health.

The chain couples TRBV19 to TRBJ2-5; 9 nucleotides line up with TRBD2. The CDR3 is 14 residues long. Germline CDR1 and CDR2: LNHDA and SQIVND (reference sequence). V dropped 6 bases and J dropped 2; count of bases not matched to a gene: 4. The CDR3 DNA is TGTGCCAGTAGGAGGACTAGCGCACAAGAGACCCAGTACTTC. Translating it yields CASRRTSAQETQYF.

There are a few counts of this clonotype. This chain uses TRBV14 with TRBJ1-2, with 7 bases that match TRBD1. The CDR3 length is 16 residues. Germline V gene lookup returns CDR1 SGHDN and CDR2 FVKESK. V lost 1 base to trimming and J lost 2 bases; unmatched junction nucleotides: 7. The CDR3 is CASSQVGLTGNYGYTF. The CDR3 coding sequence is TGTGCCAGCAGCCAAGTCGGCTTGACAGGGAACTATGGCTACACCTTC.

The chain recombines TRBV7-2 with TRBJ2-3; D perhaps matches TRBD1 (8 bases). This CDR3 has 16 residues. Per germline, CDR1 SGHTA and CDR2 FQGNSA. With 0 bases removed from V and 5 bases from J, the gap between germline ends came to 15 bases. This CDR3 is CASSLANRGRVDTQYF. For the CDR3, the DNA is TGTGCCAGCAGCTTAGCGAACAGGGGGAGGGTAGATACGCAGTATTTT.

Note on this clonotype: This could be a read error, since a much larger clone is one nucleotide away. V and J are TRBV7-2 and TRBJ2-7, with 10 bases fitting TRBD2. Germline lookup yields CDR1 SGHTA and CDR2 FQGNSA. This CDR3 contains 14 residues. Unmatched junction bases numbered 7, after V lost 4 bases and J lost 7 bases. CDR3 coding DNA: TGTGCCAGCAGCTCCCTTAGCGGGGGGCGTGAGCAGTACTTC. Translated: CASSSLSGGREQYF.

This clonotype was seen more than once but under ten times. The chain employs TRBV9 and TRBJ2-1, with TRBD2 identical over 8 bases. The germline gives CDR1 SGDLS, CDR2 YYNGEE. J lost 13 bases, V lost 0 bases, and 6 bases had no gene match. The CDR3 is 13 residues long. The CDR3 region has the DNA TGTGCCAGCAGCGTAGAGTTAGCGGGGCCACAGTTCTTC. Protein product: CASSVELAGPQFF.

The sample holds a few counts of this clonotype. The chain is built from TRBV7-9 and TRBJ2-3; D is possibly TRBD1 (6 bases). The germline V and J ends were trimmed by 5 bases and 4 bases, with 16 bases remaining between them. CDR3 length: 15 amino acids. The germline CDR1 and CDR2 sequences are SEHNR and FQNEAQ (reference sequence). The CDR3 region is CASSPQGNQADTQYF. The DNA of the CDR3 is TGTGCCAGCAGCCCACAGGGAAATCAGGCAGATACGCAGTATTTT.

The chain has TRBV4-3 and TRBJ2-3; D not certain. The CDR3 totals 15 residues. The germline V and J ends were trimmed by 3 bases and 2 bases, with 12 bases remaining between them. From germline, CDR1 is LGHNA and CDR2 YSLEER. The CDR3 DNA sequence: TGCGCCAGCAGCCAGGCGGCGGCAGACACAGATACGCAGTATTTT. This sequence encodes CASSQAAADTDTQYF.

The chain has TRBV4-1 and TRBJ2-5, with D perhaps given as TRBD1 or TRBD2 (5 bases each). The end of the DNA fits TRBJ2-7 better, so the J call may be wrong. The CDR3 has 13 amino acids. CDR1 and CDR2 from the germline V gene are MGHRA and YSYEKL. As DNA, the CDR3 is TGCGCCAGCAGCCGGGGACGGGACTACGAGCAGTACTTC. Protein product: CASSRGRDYEQYF.

This chain links TRBV20-1 with TRBJ2-7, with 9 nucleotides matching TRBD1. Per the germline V gene, CDR1 is DFQATT and CDR2 is SNEGSKA (reference sequence). The CDR3 runs 15 residues. The J segment lost 1 base and the V segment lost 1 base, leaving 5 bases of the junction unmatched. The CDR3 region is CSARVGGTGSYEQYF. The DNA of the CDR3 is TGCAGTGCTAGAGTGGGTGGGACAGGGTCCTACGAGCAGTACTTC.

This rearrangement joins TRBV7-2 to TRBJ2-3; 8 nucleotides agree with TRBD2. V was pared by 5 bases and J by 4 bases, with 11 bases of the junction left unmatched. This CDR3 has 16 amino acids. Germline V gene sequence: CDR1 SGHTA, CDR2 FQGNSA. CDR3 protein: CASSRAGLVSPDTQYF. CDR3 sequence (DNA): TGTGCCAGCAGCCGGGCGGGACTAGTTAGCCCAGATACGCAGTATTTT. The whole variable domain, filled in from reference TRBV7-2 and TRBJ2-3, reads GAGVSQSPSNKVTEKGKDVELRCDPISGHTALYWYRQSLGQGLEFLIYFQGNSAPDKSGLPSDRFSAERTGGSVSTLTIQRTQQEDSAVYLCASSRAGLVSPDTQYFGPGTRLTVL.

V usage is TRBV5-1 and J usage is TRBJ1-1, with D maybe TRBD1 (6 bases). Deletions cut 8 bases from V and 7 bases from J, with 12 bases between. Germline CDR1 SGHRS, CDR2 YFSETQ. CDR3 length: 11 amino acids. The CDR3 here is CASVQGGEAFF. CDR3 bases: TGCGCCAGTGTACAGGGTGGTGAAGCTTTCTTT.

This chain links TRBV12-3 or TRBV12-4 with TRBJ2-5, with D hard to call. The CDR3 runs to 13 residues. V gave up 4 bases and J gave up 0 bases, with 6 bases separating them. The CDR3 coding sequence is TGTGCCAGCAGTTACACACACCAAGAGACCCAGTACTTC. This sequence encodes CASSYTHQETQYF.

The DNA of the CDR3 is TGTGCCAGCCAGAGAGGACAGCCTAGCACAGATACGCAGTATTTT. It is translated as CASQRGQPSTDTQYF. This chain connects TRBV9 to TRBJ2-3; possibly TRBD1 for D (6 bases). The germline V gene has CDR1 SGDLS and CDR2 YYNGEE. The CDR3 sequence is 15 residues long. V was shortened by 7 bases and J by 0 bases, with 15 bases between the two germline ends.

This clonotype was found a few times. This chain joins TRBV20-1 and TRBJ2-4, with D perhaps matching TRBD1 (6 bases). There are 13 residues in the CDR3. Germline V gene data show CDR1 as DFQATT and CDR2 as SNEGSKA (reference sequence). V shed 8 bases and J shed 0 bases, with 11 bases lying between them. This CDR3 reads CSRNRAAKNIQYF. The DNA of the CDR3 is TGCAGTAGAAACAGGGCAGCCAAAAACATTCAGTACTTC.

This clonotype occurred a few times. The chain employs TRBV18 and TRBJ2-3; D unclear. The CDR3 is 14 amino acids. Trimming stripped 4 bases from V and 4 bases from J, with 12 bases between. Germline V gives CDR1 KGHSH, CDR2 LQKENI. The CDR3 DNA is TGTGCCAGCTCACTCTCCCAGGCCCCAGATACGCAGTATTTT. This translates into CASSLSQAPDTQYF.

This clonotype occurred many times. An end of the junction differs from the germline gene, which may be a read error. The chain uses TRBV5-1 and TRBJ2-3, with a tentative D call TRBD1 (6 bases). This CDR3 region has 14 residues. Germline V gene data show CDR1 as SGHRS and CDR2 as YFSETQ. CDR3 residues: CASSRQEGTDTQYF. The DNA for the CDR3 is TGTGCCAGCAGTCGACAGGAAGGCACAGATACGCAGTATTTT.

V gene TRBV30 combines with J gene TRBJ2-1; D unresolved. This CDR3 comprises 13 residues. The germline V and J ends were trimmed by 5 bases and 4 bases, with 12 bases remaining between them. The V gene's germline CDR1 is GTSNPN and CDR2 SVGIG (reference sequence). The CDR3 DNA is TGTGCCTGGTCTCAAGCCGATTACAATGAGCAGTTCTTC. It codes for CAWSQADYNEQFF.